This record looks at one T cell receptor beta chain sequence and its context. What it recognizes is unknown. The junction shows a germline mismatch at one end, possibly a read error. The data originate from a study of T cells in Graves' hyperthyroidism and ophthalmopathy. Study outcomes and limitations: In the blood, most expanded thyroid clonotypes above 0.001 appeared as well.

The CDR3 has 13 residues. CDR1 and CDR2 (germline): LNHNV, YYDKDF (reference sequence). It was RNA transcripts that yielded the amplified TCR beta CDR3 regions. First-round RT-PCR with HTBI primers amplified the TCR CDR3 region. TCRdb recomputed calls from the multiplex PCR reads with MiXCR, one row per CDR3 protein. The profile shows under 130,000 distinct CDR3 sequences, around 50% of them singletons. The chain recombines TRBV15 with TRBJ2-6, with D perhaps TRBD1 or TRBD2 (5 bases each). This receptor was identified in a man aged 40-49 years with Graves' hyperthyroidism. What was sequenced was blood. CDR3 residues: CATSRVKGSSEAF. The CDR3 bases are TGTGCCACCAGCAGAGTTAAGGGGAGCTCTGAAGCTTTC. Supplemented by reference TRBV15 and TRBJ2-6, the full variable domain reads DAMVIQNPRYQVTQFGKPVTLSCSQTLNHNVMYWYQQKSSQAPKLLFHYYDKDFNNEADTPDNFQSRRPNTSFCFLDIRSPGLGDTAMYLCATSRVKGSSEAFGAGSRLTVL.